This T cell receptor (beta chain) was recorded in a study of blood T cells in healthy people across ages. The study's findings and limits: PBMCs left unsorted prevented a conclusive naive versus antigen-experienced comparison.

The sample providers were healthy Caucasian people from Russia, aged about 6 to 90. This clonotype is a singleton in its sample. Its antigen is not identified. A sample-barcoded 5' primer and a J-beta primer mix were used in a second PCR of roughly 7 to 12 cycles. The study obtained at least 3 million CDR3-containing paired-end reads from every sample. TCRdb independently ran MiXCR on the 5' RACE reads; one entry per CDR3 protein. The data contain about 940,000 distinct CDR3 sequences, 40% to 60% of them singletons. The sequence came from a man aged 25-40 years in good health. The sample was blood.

CDR3 coding DNA: TGTGCCAGCAGCGCCACCGGACAGGAGTTCACAGATACGCAGTATTTT. Translation: CASSATGQEFTDTQYF. V and J are TRBV7-9 and TRBJ2-3, with 7 bases that match TRBD1. CDR3 length: 16 amino acids. V lost 5 bases and J lost 2; bases outside the gene matches: 10. Germline CDR1 is SEHNR and CDR2 is FQNEAQ (reference sequence).